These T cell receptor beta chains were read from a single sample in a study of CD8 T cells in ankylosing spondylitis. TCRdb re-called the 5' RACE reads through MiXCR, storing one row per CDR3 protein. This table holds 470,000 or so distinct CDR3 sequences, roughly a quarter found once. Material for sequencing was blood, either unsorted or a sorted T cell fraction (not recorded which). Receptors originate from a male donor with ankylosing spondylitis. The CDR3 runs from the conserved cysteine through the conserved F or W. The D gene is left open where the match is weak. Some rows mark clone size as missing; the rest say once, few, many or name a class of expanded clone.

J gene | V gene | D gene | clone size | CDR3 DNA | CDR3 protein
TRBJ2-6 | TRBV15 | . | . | TGTGCCACCAGCAGAGATCCGGCAGGAGGTGGGGCCAACGTCCTGACTTTC | CATSRDPAGGGANVLTF
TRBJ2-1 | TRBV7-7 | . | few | TGTGCCAGCAGCTTAGCGCCGGGAGCTTCCTACAATGAGCAGTTCTTC | CASSLAPGASYNEQFF
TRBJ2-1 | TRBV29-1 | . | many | TGCAGCGTTGTACCGGGGAATCGGGATGAGCAGTTCTTC | CSVVPGNRDEQFF
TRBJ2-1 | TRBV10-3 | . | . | TGTGCCATCAGTGAACGGACGGGTCCCTCCTACAATGAGCAGTTCTTC | CAISERTGPSYNEQFF
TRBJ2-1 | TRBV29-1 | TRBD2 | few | TGCAGCGCCGATTCAGCGGGAGGGCCTTTACTGTTCTTC | CSADSAGGPLLFF
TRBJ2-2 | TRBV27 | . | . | TGTGCCAGCAGTTTATGGGGACAACTCAACACCGGGGAGCTGTTTTTT | CASSLWGQLNTGELFF
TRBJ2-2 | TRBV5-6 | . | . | TGTGCCAGCAGCTTGGTTGGGGGCGCGGGTGACACCGGGGAGCTGTTTTTT | CASSLVGGAGDTGELFF
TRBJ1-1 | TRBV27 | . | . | TGTGCCAGCAGTTTCGGACATAACACTGAAGCTTTCTTT | CASSFGHNTEAFF
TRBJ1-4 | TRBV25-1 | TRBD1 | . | TGTGCCAGCAGTGTGGGACAGAAGACAGCTAATGAAAAACTGTTTTTT | CASSVGQKTANEKLFF
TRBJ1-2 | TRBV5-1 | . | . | TGCGCCAGCAGCGGAACCGGGACCGAGTATGGCTACACCTTC | CASSGTGTEYGYTF
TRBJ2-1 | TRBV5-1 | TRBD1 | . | TGCGCCAGCAGCCAGGGACAGGGCGAACACAATGAGCAGTTCTTC | CASSQGQGEHNEQFF
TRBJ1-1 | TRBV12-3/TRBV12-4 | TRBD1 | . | TGTGCCAGCAGACCCAGACAGGGCAACACTGAAGCTTTCTTT | CASRPRQGNTEAFF
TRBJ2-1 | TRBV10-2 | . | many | TGCGCCACCTTCTTGAATGAGCAGTTCTTC | CATFLNEQFF
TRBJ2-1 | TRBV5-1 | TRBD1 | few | TGCGCCAGCAGCACTGGACAGGGAAGCTCCTACAATGAGCAGTTCTTC | CASSTGQGSSYNEQFF
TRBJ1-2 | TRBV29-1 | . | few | TGCAGCGTGTCGGAACAGGCCCTTAACTATGGCTACACCTTC | CSVSEQALNYGYTF
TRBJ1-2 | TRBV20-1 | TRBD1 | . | TGCAGTGCTAGAACGGGACAGGGGGTAGGCGATGGCTACACCTTC | CSARTGQGVGDGYTF
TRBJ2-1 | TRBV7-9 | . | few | TGTGCCAGCAGCGGGCGGGACCACATCCTGGGAGAGCAGTTCTTC | CASSGRDHILGEQFF
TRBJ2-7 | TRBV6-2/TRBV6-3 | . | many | TGTGCCAGCCGACCGAAGGGACCGCTTCTCGAGCAGTACTTC | CASRPKGPLLEQYF
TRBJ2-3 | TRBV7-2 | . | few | TGTGCCAGCAGGCGAGACAGGAGCACAGATACGCAGTATTTT | CASRRDRSTDTQYF
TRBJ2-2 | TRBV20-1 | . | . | TGCAGTGCTAGTTGGGGGGCCACCGGGGAGCTGTTTTTT | CSASWGATGELFF
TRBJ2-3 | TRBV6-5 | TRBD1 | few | TGTGCCAGCAGTTACCTGGGACAGGGTGGCACAGATACGCAGTATTTT | CASSYLGQGGTDTQYF
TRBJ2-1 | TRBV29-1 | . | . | TGCAGCCCCGTGGTGCAGGGGTACAATGAGCAGTTCTTC | CSPVVQGYNEQFF
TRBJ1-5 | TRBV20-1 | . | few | TGCAGTGCGGTGGGGAATCAGCCCCAGCATTTT | CSAVGNQPQHF
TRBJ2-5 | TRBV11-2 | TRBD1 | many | TGTGCCAGCAGTCCTCGGACAGGACAAGAGACCCAGTACTTC | CASSPRTGQETQYF
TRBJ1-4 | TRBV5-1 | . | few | TGCGCCAGCAGCTTGAGTTACCCGATCGTTAATAATGAAAAACTGTTTTTT | CASSLSYPIVNNEKLFF
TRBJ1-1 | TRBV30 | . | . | TGTGCCTGGGGGACGGATTCTGGGACTGAAGCTTTCTTT | CAWGTDSGTEAFF
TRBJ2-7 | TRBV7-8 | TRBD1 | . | TGTGCCAGCAGCCGGACAGGGGGCTACAGCTCCTACGAGCAGTACTTC | CASSRTGGYSSYEQYF
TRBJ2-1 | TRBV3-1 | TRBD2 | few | TGTGCCAGCAGCCCCCTCACTAGCGGAACATACAATGAGCAGTTCTTC | CASSPLTSGTYNEQFF
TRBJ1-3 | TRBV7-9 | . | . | TGTGCCAGCAGCTTAGCTTCGACTGGAAACACCATATATTTT | CASSLASTGNTIYF
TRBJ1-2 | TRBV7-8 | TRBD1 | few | TGTGCCAGCAGCTTAGGAGGGGACAGGGGCTATGGCTACACCTTC | CASSLGGDRGYGYTF
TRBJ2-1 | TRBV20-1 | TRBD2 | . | TGCAGTGCTAACCGACTAGCGGGAGTCGAGAATGAGCAGTTCTTC | CSANRLAGVENEQFF
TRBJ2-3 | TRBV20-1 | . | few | TGCAGTGCTAGAGATAGCCCACGCGATACGCAGTATTTT | CSARDSPRDTQYF
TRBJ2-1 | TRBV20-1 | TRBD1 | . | TGCAGTGCTCCCCGACAGGGGTACAATGAGCAGTTCTTC | CSAPRQGYNEQFF
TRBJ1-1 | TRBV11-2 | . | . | TGTGCCAGCAGCTTAGACGACGGAGGCACTGAAGCTTTCTTT | CASSLDDGGTEAFF
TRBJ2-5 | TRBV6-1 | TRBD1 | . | TGTGCCAGCAGTGAACCCTGGACAGGGGGCGAGACCCAGTACTTC | CASSEPWTGGETQYF
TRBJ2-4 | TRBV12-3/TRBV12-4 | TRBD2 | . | TGTGCCAGCAGTTTTCATAGCGGGAGGTTCGGCGACATTCAGTACTTC | CASSFHSGRFGDIQYF
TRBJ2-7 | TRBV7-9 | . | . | TGTGCCAGCAGCGGGACGGTGAGCTCCTACGAGCAGTACTTC | CASSGTVSSYEQYF
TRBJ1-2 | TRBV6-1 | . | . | TGTGCCAGCAGTAGGAAACGGGGCCTGTCTAACTATGGGTACACCTTC | CASSRKRGLSNYGYTF
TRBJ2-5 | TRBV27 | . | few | TGTGCCAGCAGTTTATGGAAAAAGGCGGTCGTGTACCAAGAGACCCAGTACTTC | CASSLWKKAVVYQETQYF
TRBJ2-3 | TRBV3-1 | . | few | TGTGCCAGCAGCCAAGACAGGACGGGGTCGTATACGCAGTATTTT | CASSQDRTGSYTQYF
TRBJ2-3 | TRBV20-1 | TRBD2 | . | TGCAGTGCTAGGCCCCAAGGGCGAAGCGGGAGGGCTAGCACAGATACGCAGTATTTT | CSARPQGRSGRASTDTQYF
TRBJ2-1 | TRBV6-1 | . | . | TGTGCCAGCAGTGATAGAGCGGGCTCCTACAATGAGCAGTTCTTC | CASSDRAGSYNEQFF
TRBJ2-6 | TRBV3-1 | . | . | TGTGCCAGCAGCCAAGATAGGTGGCGCCTAGGGGCCAACGTCCTGACTTTC | CASSQDRWRLGANVLTF
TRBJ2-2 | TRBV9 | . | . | TGTGCCAGCAGTTCCGTACAGAACACCGGGGAGCTGTTTTTT | CASSSVQNTGELFF
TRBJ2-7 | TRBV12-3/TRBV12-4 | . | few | TGTGCCAGCACCTTTAGGGCAGGGAGATCCTACGAGCAGTACTTC | CASTFRAGRSYEQYF
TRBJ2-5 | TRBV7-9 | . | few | TGTGCCAGCAGCTTAGCGGAGGGACACCACCAAGAGACCCAGTACTTC | CASSLAEGHHQETQYF
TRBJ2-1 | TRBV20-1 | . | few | TGCAGTGCTCCCTTGAGCTCCTACAATGAGCAGTTCTTC | CSAPLSSYNEQFF
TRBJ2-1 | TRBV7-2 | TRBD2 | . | TGTGCCAGCAGCCTACTAGCGGGAAGAGGGAAGCAGTTCTTC | CASSLLAGRGKQFF
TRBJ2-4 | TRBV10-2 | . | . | TGCGCCAGCAGTGATCGCGCCGGCCTTGGGGAAAACATTCAGTACTTC | CASSDRAGLGENIQYF
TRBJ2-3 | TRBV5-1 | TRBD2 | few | TGCGCCAGCAGCCTGACCAACGGGGGGGATACGCAGTATTTT | CASSLTNGGDTQYF
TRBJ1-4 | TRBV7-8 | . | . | TGTGCCAGCAGCTTCGGCAGAACTAATGAAAAACTGTTTTTT | CASSFGRTNEKLFF
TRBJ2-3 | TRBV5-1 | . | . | TGCGCCAGTGGACAGAACACAGATACGCAGTATTTT | CASGQNTDTQYF
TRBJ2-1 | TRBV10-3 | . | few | TGTGCCATCAGCCCCCGGAGCGGAGACCTTAACAATGAGCAGTTCTTC | CAISPRSGDLNNEQFF
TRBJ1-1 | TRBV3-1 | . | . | TGTGCCAGCAGCCAACGTACCTCGATCATGGGAGCTTTCTTT | CASSQRTSIMGAFF
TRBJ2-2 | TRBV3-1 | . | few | TGTGCCAGCAGAAACCTGGGGGACGTGGGCGGGGAGCTGTTTTTT | CASRNLGDVGGELFF
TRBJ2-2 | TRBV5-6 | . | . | TGTGCCAGCAGCTTGGGGGGCGCTTCCGGGGAGCTGTTTTTT | CASSLGGASGELFF
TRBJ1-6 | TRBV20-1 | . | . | TGCAGTGCTAACTACTACGGACCATCACCCCTCCACTTT | CSANYYGPSPLHF
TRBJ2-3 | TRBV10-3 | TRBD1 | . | TGTGCCATCAGCGACAGGGACACAGATACGCAGTATTTT | CAISDRDTDTQYF